The 7 T cell receptor beta chains listed next were all sequenced from one sample in a study of cytomegalovirus exposure and HLA in healthy donors. The PCR used 60 Vbeta and 13 Jbeta primers. The protocol was immunoSEQ multiplex PCR, while the TCRdb copy is restricted to in-frame clones and leaves out a portion. The sample lists 190,000 or so clones, 75% to 90% occurring once. What was sequenced was PBMCs. The receptors originated from a middle-aged man in good health and CMV-seronegative.

The chain links TRBV5-1 to TRBJ1-4; perhaps TRBD1 as D (6 bases). CDR3 size: 14 residues. Germline V gene sequence: CDR1 SGHRS, CDR2 YFSETQ. Trimming shortened V by 4 bases and J by 4 bases, and 11 bases separated the two germline ends. CDR3 amino acids: CASSRGQINEKLFF. The CDR3 DNA reads as TGCGCCAGCAGCCGAGGACAGATTAATGAAAAACTGTTTTTT.

The rearrangement uses TRBV19 and TRBJ1-5; weak D call: TRBD1 (5 bases). V gave up 2 bases and J gave up 4 bases, with 12 bases separating them. The CDR3 consists of 15 residues. CDR1 and CDR2 (germline): LNHDA, SQIVND (reference sequence). Here the CDR3 DNA reads TGTGCCAGTAGTATAATTAGACAGCTAAATCAGCCCCAGCATTTT. Residues: CASSIIRQLNQPQHF.

The chain uses TRBV5-5 and TRBJ1-1; D is ambiguous. V was cut by 4 bases and J by 4 bases, with 11 bases left in between. The CDR3 extends over 13 amino acids. CDR1 and CDR2 from the germline V gene are SGHKS and YYEKEE (reference sequence). The DNA for the CDR3 is TGTGCCAGCAGCATAGGAGTTTCCACTGAAGCTTTCTTT. Translating gives CASSIGVSTEAFF.

J is TRBJ2-3 and V is TRBV28, with TRBD2 matching 8 bases. CDR3 length equals 16 residues. The V segment lost 2 bases and the J segment 6 bases; nucleotides outside the gene matches: 10. Germline V gene sequence: CDR1 MDHEN, CDR2 SYDVKM. The CDR3 nucleotides read TGTGCCAGCAGTTTAGCGGGAGGTGGTAAGAAGGATACGCAGTATTTT. As protein: CASSLAGGGKKDTQYF.

This clone has more than one count but fewer than ten. This chain connects TRBV5-1 to TRBJ1-4; TRBD1 aligns across 7 bases. CDR3 length equals 16 residues. V shed 5 bases and J 5 bases; nucleotides not matched to a gene: 12. Looked up from germline, CDR1 is SGHRS and CDR2 is YFSETQ. This CDR3 reads CASRPEGAGKNEKLFF. CDR3 DNA sequence: TGCGCCAGCAGGCCGGAGGGGGCCGGTAAGAATGAAAAACTGTTTTTT.

The chain uses TRBV11-2 and TRBJ1-3; no firm D call. CDR1 and CDR2 from the germline V gene are SGHAT and FQNNGV. This CDR3 has 15 residues. With 1 base removed from V and 0 bases from J, the gap between germline ends came to 7 bases. The CDR3 spells CASSLALSSGNTIYF. In nucleotides, the CDR3 is TGTGCCAGCAGCTTAGCTTTGAGCTCTGGAAACACCATATATTTT.

This clone appeared a few times. This chain uses TRBV11-2 with TRBJ1-1, with 9 nucleotides matching TRBD1. The CDR3 spans 12 residues. Per the germline V gene, CDR1 is SGHAT and CDR2 is FQNNGV. Trimming took 5 bases from V and 10 from J; bases not matched to a gene: 5. The CDR3 coding sequence is TGTGCCAGCAGCCTAAGACAGGGGGGAGCTTTCTTT. Its translation: CASSLRQGGAFF.